Each of the 14 T cell receptor beta chains below was sequenced from the same sample in a study of T cell repertoires in cytomegalovirus infection. Their antigens are not known. MiXCR, applied by TCRdb to the reads, yields one record per CDR3 protein. The sample shows some 500,000 distinct CDR3 sequences, more than 30% of them seen only once. This material consisted of cultured PBMCs, taken from culture after CMV antigen stimulation. The receptor set was obtained from a human donor in good health (CMV status not recorded). Some clones in this sample may be carry-over from other donors' samples.

Only a few counts were recorded for this clonotype. The rearrangement uses TRBV6-5 and TRBJ2-3; D might be TRBD2 (6 bases). Germline V gene sequence: CDR1 MNHEY, CDR2 SVGAGI. V dropped 4 bases and J dropped 3 bases, with 14 bases sitting between them. The CDR3 is made up of 15 amino acids. The CDR3 coding sequence is TGTGCCAGCAGTTGGGACGGGAGAAGTACAGATACGCAGTATTTT. Amino acid sequence: CASSWDGRSTDTQYF.

A few counts support this clonotype. The chain links TRBV7-4 to TRBJ2-7, with 9 positions matching TRBD2. Per germline, CDR1 SGHVT and CDR2 SQSDAQ. This CDR3 spans 19 amino acids. With V trimmed by 5 bases and J by 2 bases, 19 bases remained unmatched. This CDR3 reads CASSPAGLAGNQTTYEQYV. CDR3 DNA: TGTGCCAGCAGCCCCGCCGGTCTAGCGGGAAACCAAACCACCTACGAGCAGTACGTC.

V is TRBV7-2 and J is TRBJ1-1; unclear D gene. Germline CDR1 is SGHTA and CDR2 is FQGNSA. Trimming took 5 bases from V and 3 from J, leaving 22 bases between them. CDR3 size: 17 residues. Here the CDR3 reads CASSLSRWDKSDTEAFF. The CDR3 coding sequence is TGTGCCAGCAGCCTCAGTCGTTGGGATAAATCAGACACTGAAGCTTTCTTT.

This clonotype turned up a few times. The DNA for the CDR3 is TGCGCCAGCAGCTTCCAAACTGACACCGGGGAGCTGTTTTTT. Protein product: CASSFQTDTGELFF. The gene calls are TRBV4-1 and TRBJ2-2; D is unclear. The CDR3 is 14 residues long. V was shortened by 5 bases and J by 3 bases, with 10 bases between the two germline ends. From germline, CDR1 is MGHRA and CDR2 YSYEKL.

The chain couples TRBV27 to TRBJ2-7; possibly TRBD1 for D (5 bases). This CDR3 contains 16 residues. Deletions cut 5 bases from V and 1 base from J, with 18 bases between. Germline-derived CDR1 and CDR2 are MNHEY and SMNVEV (reference sequence). This chain's CDR3 is CASSMGGAGPSYEQYF. The CDR3 DNA is TGTGCCAGCAGTATGGGTGGGGCCGGACCGTCCTACGAGCAGTACTTC.

The chain recombines TRBV7-2 with TRBJ2-5, with no clear D. The germline V gene has CDR1 SGHTA and CDR2 FQGNSA. The ends were cut back, 4 bases at V and 5 bases at J, with 8 bases in the middle. The CDR3 length is 12 residues. The CDR3 nucleotides read TGTGCCAGCAGCTCGTACTCGGAGACCCAGTACTTC. This sequence encodes CASSSYSETQYF. Using reference TRBV7-2 and TRBJ2-5 for the parts outside the CDR3, the full variable domain is GAGVSQSPSNKVTEKGKDVELRCDPISGHTALYWYRQSLGQGLEFLIYFQGNSAPDKSGLPSDRFSAERTGGSVSTLTIQRTQQEDSAVYLCASSSYSETQYFGPGTRLLVL.

This clonotype came up once. V gene TRBV6-1 combines with J gene TRBJ1-1; the D is unclear. The CDR3 extends over 16 amino acids. CDR1 and CDR2 (germline): MNHNS, SASEGT. V was pared by 3 bases and J by 6 bases, with 20 bases between. CDR3 DNA sequence: TGTGCCAGCAGTGATCTTCAAGGTGGCTCGAGCGCTGAAGCTTTCTTT. As protein: CASSDLQGGSSAEAFF.

This sequence joins TRBV4-1 and TRBJ2-3; the D gene is possibly TRBD1 (5 bases). V lost 4 bases to trimming and J lost 6 bases, with 14 bases between them. The CDR3 contains 14 residues. The V gene's germline CDR1 is MGHRA and CDR2 YSYEKL. The CDR3 protein is CASSPAHRPDTQYF. CDR3 sequence (DNA): TGCGCCAGCAGCCCCGCCCACAGGCCTGATACGCAGTATTTT.

The J gene is TRBJ1-1, the V gene TRBV18; TRBD1 is a possible D gene (5 bases). This CDR3 contains 17 residues. Germline V CDR1 and CDR2: KGHSH, LQKENI. Trimming removed 2 bases from V and 2 bases from J, with 18 bases in between. CDR3 nucleotides: TGTGCCAGCTCACCAATAGGGACGACCTACCAAAACACTGAAGCTTTCTTT. Translating gives CASSPIGTTYQNTEAFF.

In this sample, this clonotype turned up many times. The J gene is TRBJ2-3, the V gene TRBV7-2, with D unclear. This CDR3 is built from 13 residues. The V end lost 1 base, the J end lost 3 bases, and 5 bases lay between the germline ends. The germline gives CDR1 SGHTA, CDR2 FQGNSA. CDR3 DNA sequence: TGTGCCAGCAGCTTAGGGAAGACAGATACGCAGTATTTT. As protein: CASSLGKTDTQYF.

This chain links TRBV7-2 with TRBJ2-3, with 11 bases that match TRBD2. V was clipped by 5 bases and J by 3 bases; unmatched bases: 7. This CDR3 region has 16 residues. Germline CDR1 is SGHTA and CDR2 is FQGNSA. DNA of the CDR3: TGTGCCAGCAGCAAAGTAGCGGGAGGGGGGACAGATACGCAGTATTTT. Encoded protein: CASSKVAGGGTDTQYF.

This chain uses TRBV7-2 with TRBJ1-3; D possibly corresponds to TRBD1 (6 bases). This CDR3 has 13 amino acids. V lost 6 bases to trimming and J lost 8 bases, with 14 bases between them. The germline gives CDR1 SGHTA, CDR2 FQGNSA. The CDR3 loop reads CASSLGGGDTIYF. The CDR3 DNA reads as TGTGCCAGCAGTCTCGGAGGGGGTGACACCATATATTTT.

This clonotype was seen more than once but under ten times. The chain carries TRBV7-2 and TRBJ2-5; TRBD2 is a possible D gene (6 bases). V lost 4 bases and J lost 4, with 16 bases in between. The CDR3 has 15 residues. Germline assignment: CDR1 SGHTA and CDR2 FQGNSA. CDR3 in amino acids: CASSSSGGSGETQYF. CDR3 in DNA: TGTGCCAGCAGCTCCTCTGGCGGTAGCGGAGAGACCCAGTACTTC. Drawing the rest from reference TRBV7-2 and TRBJ2-5, the complete variable domain is GAGVSQSPSNKVTEKGKDVELRCDPISGHTALYWYRQSLGQGLEFLIYFQGNSAPDKSGLPSDRFSAERTGGSVSTLTIQRTQQEDSAVYLCASSSSGGSGETQYFGPGTRLLVL.

The chain joins TRBV6-6 to TRBJ2-2, with TRBD2 matching over 14 bases. The V segment lost 2 bases and the J segment 3 bases; nucleotides outside the gene matches: 11. Looked up from germline, CDR1 is MNHNY and CDR2 is SVGAGI (reference sequence). CDR3 length: 20 amino acids. CDR3 nucleotides: TGTGCCAGCAGTTACATTAGACTAGCGGGAGGGACCGACGACACCGGGGAGCTGTTTTTT. Translation: CASSYIRLAGGTDDTGELFF.